This T cell receptor beta chain was captured by sequencing in a study of human T cells and chemical hapten exposure. Documented time point: pre-sensitization, week 0. Treatment given: therapeutic diphenylcyclopropenone sensitization with weekly scalp DPC. The V end was cut by 6 bases, the J end by 7 bases, with 20 bases between. The CDR3 has 14 amino acids. Germline V gives CDR1 DFQATT, CDR2 SNEGSKA (reference sequence). TCRdb redid the calling of the RACE reads with MiXCR, one entry per CDR3 protein. The sample holds under 400,000 distinct CDR3 sequences; roughly 4.6% are singletons and the top ten take 2.5% to 3%.

This receptor was identified in a woman between 50 and 59 years old with alopecia areata. Some clones in this sample may be carry-over from other donors' samples. The sequences come from whole blood, collected in connection with sensitization to the hapten diphenylcyclopropenone (DPC). V usage is TRBV20-1 and J usage is TRBJ2-3, with a weak D call TRBD1 (5 bases). The CDR3 nucleotides are TGCAGTGCAACGGAAACAAGGGGAACTCATACGCAGTATTTT. Its translation is CSATETRGTHTQYF.